A selection of T cell receptor beta chains follows, all from one sample in a study of T-cell reconstitution after alpha-beta-depleted transplantation in children. One entry per CDR3 protein results from TCRdb running MiXCR on the PCR reads. The sample includes 300,000 to 350,000 distinct CDR3 sequences, around 20% of them seen just once. The material was PBMCs, mostly from graft donor cells, obtained 180 days after TCRalphabeta/CD19-depleted stem cell transplant. Receptor source: a male patient between 10 and 17 years old who had a stem cell transplant for acute lymphoblastic leukemia, so the T cells may come from the graft donor. CDR3s leave out the opening cysteine and the closing phenylalanine or tryptophan. A clone size is listed for some rows: how often the clone was seen (once, few, many), or a class if it is expanded.

clone size,V gene,CDR3 protein
.,TRBV29-1,SVERVFFDGYT
.,TRBV7-2,ASSFGPVSYNEQF
few,TRBV11-2,ASSFSPSPTSGRLGKQF
many,TRBV9,ASSVDPSPAGELF
.,TRBV5-1,ASKGQEAPGELF
few,TRBV7-8,ASSLEGTTTDTQY
.,TRBV9,ASSVETPIDRVAVGYT
many,TRBV5-6,ASSSGILAGGTYNEQF
.,TRBV5-6,ASSSIQSVYEQY
few,TRBV12-3/TRBV12-4,ASSSAGIPSYEQY
.,TRBV6-5,ASSYDGLAVNTGELF
few,TRBV12-3/TRBV12-4,ASSPRPMNTEAF
few,TRBV10-3,AISEVGLAGVTGELF
few,TRBV12-3/TRBV12-4,ASSLDPESQH
few,TRBV5-1,ASSFPAGGPGNFREQY
few,TRBV20-1,SARIGFFSGANVLT
.,TRBV21-1,ASSFRAGQY
.,TRBV14,ASSQESGGYEQY
.,TRBV20-1,SARTGLGGNQPQH
few,TRBV9,ASSPRGASGRGAPYEQY
few,TRBV10-2,ASIDLVLRVRTGELF
.,TRBV9,ASSVAPGTSPYNEQF
.,TRBV5-1,ASSLSGGVSTGANVLT
.,TRBV18,ASSPRELQETQY
few,TRBV6-5,ASSYGRFSGNTIY
.,TRBV5-1,ASSSNWGTAKRNYGYT
.,TRBV5-1,ASSYPKGRGSYEQY
.,TRBV5-6,ASSFGGGHVDTEAF
.,TRBV5-1,ASSSPGLAGGQDNEQF
.,TRBV4-1,ASSQVRGYEQY
.,TRBV6-1,ASSELGGGGFGEQF
few,TRBV6-5,ASSYSGVRLLYEQY
.,TRBV27,ASSFSPLASYEQY
.,TRBV6-2/TRBV6-3,ASSRPTSGRAYEQY
few,TRBV4-1,ASSQDEDSLDNERF
.,TRBV27,ASSLGVLDEKLF
.,TRBV3-1,ASSRSGGQF
few,TRBV9,ASSVAIAFCSYEQY
.,TRBV5-1,ASSFGQIYGYT
.,TRBV12-3/TRBV12-4,ASSLRSAPSYEQY